One and the same sample provided the 31 T cell receptor beta chains below, sequenced in a study of cytomegalovirus exposure and HLA in healthy donors (dated by TCRdb to the late 2010s). The library was generated by the immunoSEQ multiplex PCR assay. For the multiplex PCR, a mixture combining 60 forward primers for TCR Vbeta segments and 13 reverse primers for TCR Jbeta segments was used. Drawn from immuneACCESS, this table holds only the in-frame rearrangements with V and J called that TCRdb kept. Clones are partly lost; checked studies trace under half to an unresolved V gene and leave the rest unexplained. Present in this sample are 200,000 to 300,000 clones, more than 75% of which were seen just once. More than 5% of the sample is in the top ten clones. The source material was PBMCs. The receptors derive from a middle-aged woman in good health and CMV-seropositive.

The chain has TRBV27 and TRBJ1-1; perhaps TRBD1 as D (6 bases). The CDR3 has 14 residues. CDR1 is MNHEY and CDR2 is SMNVEV in the germline V gene (reference sequence). V lost 5 bases and J lost 0, with 10 bases in between. CDR3 coding DNA: TGTGCCAGCAGTCCCAGGGGTATGAACACTGAAGCTTTCTTT. Its translation is CASSPRGMNTEAFF.

The rearrangement uses TRBV27 and TRBJ1-2; 8 nucleotides agree with TRBD1. The CDR3 extends over 14 amino acids. Trimming at V came to 6 bases and at J to 6 bases, leaving 9 bases not matched to a gene. Germline lookup yields CDR1 MNHEY and CDR2 SMNVEV (reference sequence). The CDR3 DNA follows: TGTGCCAGCAGGCCCCTCCCCAGGGGGCATGGCTACACCTTC. Its protein product is CASRPLPRGHGYTF.

This sequence joins TRBV19 and TRBJ1-1; D remains ambiguous. Per germline, CDR1 LNHDA and CDR2 SQIVND (reference sequence). With 5 bases removed from V and 1 base from J, the gap between germline ends came to 11 bases. There are 14 residues in the CDR3. For the CDR3, the DNA is TGTGCCAGTAGTGCCCCCCTACGGAACACTGAAGCTTTCTTT. Translated: CASSAPLRNTEAFF.

The V and J genes are TRBV7-2 and TRBJ2-7; 7 bases are a match to TRBD1. V shed 5 bases and J 2 bases; nucleotides not matched to a gene: 9. Germline lookup yields CDR1 SGHTA and CDR2 FQGNSA. The CDR3 is made up of 15 amino acids. The CDR3 here is CASSRDRAVTYEQYF. CDR3 sequence (DNA): TGTGCCAGCAGCCGCGACAGGGCAGTCACCTACGAGCAGTACTTC. The full variable domain, with the rest looked up from reference TRBV7-2 and TRBJ2-7, is GAGVSQSPSNKVTEKGKDVELRCDPISGHTALYWYRQSLGQGLEFLIYFQGNSAPDKSGLPSDRFSAERTGGSVSTLTIQRTQQEDSAVYLCASSRDRAVTYEQYFGPGTRLTVT.

V usage is TRBV7-2 and J usage is TRBJ2-5; 12 positions match TRBD2. V trimming: 4 bases; J trimming: 4 bases; junction bases outside the gene matches: 4. Germline V CDR1 and CDR2: SGHTA, FQGNSA. This CDR3 has 15 residues. The CDR3 loop reads CASSYTGLAGETQYF. The CDR3 nucleotides read TGTGCCAGCAGCTACACGGGACTAGCGGGAGAGACCCAGTACTTC.

The rearrangement links TRBV5-1 to TRBJ2-7; TRBD1 might be the D (6 bases). Trimming cost V 4 bases and J 2 bases, with 16 bases left between them. The germline V gene encodes CDR1 SGHRS and CDR2 YFSETQ. The CDR3 is 15 amino acids. The CDR3 bases are TGCGCCAGCAGCCCAATTCCAGGGGCAACCTACGAGCAGTACTTC. Translating gives CASSPIPGATYEQYF.

The chain combines TRBV15 with TRBJ1-2, with 7 bases matching TRBD1. The V gene end was trimmed by 3 bases and the J gene end by 2 bases; junction bases not matched to a gene: 6. This CDR3 has 15 residues. Germline loops: CDR1 LNHNV, CDR2 YYDKDF (reference sequence). CDR3 residues: CATSSGDSLNYGYTF. DNA of the CDR3: TGTGCCACCAGCAGTGGGGACAGCTTAAACTATGGCTACACCTTC.

The CDR3 DNA reads as TGCGCCAGCAGCCAAGCGGCAGGGCCTTATTCACCCCTCCACTTT. It encodes CASSQAAGPYSPLHF. The chain couples TRBV4-3 to TRBJ1-6; D may be TRBD1 (5 bases). Between the trimmed V and J ends, which lost 1 base and 8 bases, there was a span of 12 bases. Germline V gene lookup returns CDR1 LGHNA and CDR2 YSLEER. CDR3 length equals 15 residues.

The chain couples TRBV5-1 to TRBJ1-1, with 7 bases fitting TRBD1. V shed 1 base and J 4 bases; nucleotides not matched to a gene: 7. The CDR3 totals 15 residues. CDR1 and CDR2 from the germline V gene are SGHRS and YFSETQ. The CDR3 region is CASSLMAGGSTEAFF. DNA of the CDR3: TGCGCCAGCAGCTTGATGGCAGGGGGAAGCACTGAAGCTTTCTTT.

The J gene is TRBJ2-3, the V gene TRBV5-1, with D unclear. This CDR3 is 14 amino acids long. V was pared by 5 bases and J by 4 bases, with 14 bases between. The germline gives CDR1 SGHRS, CDR2 YFSETQ. CDR3 in amino acids: CASSFTVKADTQYF. CDR3 nucleotides: TGCGCCAGCAGTTTCACAGTTAAGGCAGATACGCAGTATTTT.

The chain joins TRBV15 to TRBJ2-4, with D possibly being TRBD1 (6 bases). Per germline, CDR1 LNHNV and CDR2 YYDKDF (reference sequence). The CDR3 is 17 residues long. V lost 6 bases, J lost 0 bases, and 18 bases lay in between. The CDR3 DNA sequence: TGTGCCACCAGTCTCCTACTGGACAGCCTAGCCAAAAACATTCAGTACTTC. It translates to CATSLLLDSLAKNIQYF.

The V call is TRBV5-6, the J call TRBJ1-2; no clear D gene. Between the trimmed V and J ends, which lost 5 bases and 7 bases, there was a span of 12 bases. Germline V lookup: CDR1 SGHDT, CDR2 YYEEEE. This CDR3 region has 12 residues. This CDR3 is CASRLQEAGYTF. CDR3 sequence (DNA): TGTGCCAGCAGACTTCAGGAGGCTGGCTACACCTTC.

The gene calls are TRBV25-1 and TRBJ1-3; possibly TRBD1 for D (6 bases). Deletions cut 2 bases from V and 0 bases from J, with 8 bases between. CDR3 length: 15 amino acids. CDR1 MGHDK and CDR2 SYGVNS come from the germline V gene. This CDR3 reads CASSEQGSSGNTIYF. Written as DNA, the CDR3 is TGTGCCAGCAGTGAACAGGGGAGCTCTGGAAACACCATATATTTT.

The chain combines TRBV12-5 with TRBJ1-5; 8 positions match TRBD1. Losses at the gene ends were 6 bases for V and 2 bases for J; bases not matched to a gene: 6. CDR3 length: 15 amino acids. Germline V gives CDR1 LGHNT, CDR2 FRNRAP. In nucleotides, the CDR3 is TGTGCTAGTGGCGCAGGGGGCTTGGGCAATCAGCCCCAGCATTTT. Amino acid sequence: CASGAGGLGNQPQHF.

J is TRBJ2-3 and V is TRBV29-1; maybe TRBD2 (6 bases). The CDR3 has 14 amino acids. The V gene lost 6 bases and the J gene lost 4 bases, with 17 bases spanning the gap. Germline CDR1 reads SQVTM; CDR2 reads ANQGSEA. CDR3 in amino acids: CSVLRRGVADTQYF. Here the CDR3 DNA reads TGCAGCGTCCTCAGGAGGGGTGTCGCAGATACGCAGTATTTT.

The V call is TRBV5-4, the J call TRBJ2-5; perhaps TRBD1 as D (5 bases). The V gene lost 4 bases and the J gene lost 11 bases, with 15 bases spanning the gap. CDR1 is SGHNT and CDR2 is YYREEE in the germline V gene (reference sequence). CDR3 length equals 12 residues. In DNA form, the CDR3 reads TGTGCCAGCAGCGCGCAAGGGGCTGAGCAGTACTTC. Residues: CASSAQGAEQYF.

The V call is TRBV28, the J call TRBJ1-2; TRBD1 aligns across 11 bases. CDR3 length: 14 amino acids. J gave up 2 bases and V 7 bases, and 3 bases lay outside the gene matches. Germline assignment: CDR1 MDHEN and CDR2 SYDVKM. The CDR3 spells CASTRTGGNYGYTF. In DNA, the CDR3 is TGTGCCAGCACGAGGACAGGGGGCAACTATGGCTACACCTTC.

CDR3 sequence (DNA): TGTGCCAGCAGCTTATCAAGCCCCTACAATGAGCAGTTCTTC. This codes for CASSLSSPYNEQFF. The chain links TRBV11-3 to TRBJ2-1; D not resolved. Trimming shortened V by 2 bases and J by 2 bases, and 7 bases separated the two germline ends. CDR1 SGHNT and CDR2 YENEEA come from the germline V gene. The CDR3 sequence is 14 residues long.

This chain uses TRBV10-1 with TRBJ2-3, with D possibly being TRBD2 (5 bases). This CDR3 is 13 amino acids long. V was pared by 4 bases and J by 4 bases, with 9 bases between. Germline V lookup: CDR1 WNHNN, CDR2 SYGVQD (reference sequence). The CDR3, as DNA: TGCGCCAGCAGTGGGGAGAGACCAGATACGCAGTATTTT. It translates to CASSGERPDTQYF.

The chain uses TRBV7-2 and TRBJ2-1, with D possibly TRBD1 on 6 matching bases. The CDR3 loop spans 13 amino acids. Germline V gene data show CDR1 as SGHTA and CDR2 as FQGNSA. The germline V and J ends were trimmed by 5 bases and 4 bases, with 9 bases remaining between them. Here the CDR3 reads CASSPGVYNEQFF. CDR3 DNA: TGTGCCAGCAGCCCAGGGGTGTACAATGAGCAGTTCTTC.

Note on this clone: Other nucleotide sequences in the sample specify the same CDR3. The J gene is TRBJ1-4, the V gene TRBV9, with 7 nucleotides matching TRBD1. The CDR3 is 15 residues long. V dropped 4 bases and J dropped 4; count of bases not matched to a gene: 7. Per germline, CDR1 SGDLS and CDR2 YYNGEE. The CDR3 nucleotides read TGTGCCAGCAGCCCCCGGGACAGCAGTAATGAAAAACTGTTTTTT. It translates to CASSPRDSSNEKLFF.

This sequence joins TRBV5-1 and TRBJ2-7; 7 bases fit TRBD1. Germline V gene lookup returns CDR1 SGHRS and CDR2 YFSETQ. V lost 1 base and J lost 6; bases outside the gene matches: 1. CDR3 length: 12 residues. The CDR3 spells CASSLRQGEQYF. Here the CDR3 DNA reads TGCGCCAGCAGCTTGAGACAGGGCGAGCAGTACTTC.

This clone was recorded once. In DNA, the CDR3 is TGTGCCAGCAGCTTACGCTATCCCCAGGGCTATGGCTACACCTTC. Its protein product is CASSLRYPQGYGYTF. The chain recombines TRBV7-2 with TRBJ1-2, with D possibly TRBD1 on 5 matching bases. Germline loops: CDR1 SGHTA, CDR2 FQGNSA. This CDR3 is 15 amino acids long. V was pared by 2 bases and J by 4 bases, with 14 bases between. Full variable domain (rest looked up from reference TRBV7-2 and TRBJ1-2): GAGVSQSPSNKVTEKGKDVELRCDPISGHTALYWYRQSLGQGLEFLIYFQGNSAPDKSGLPSDRFSAERTGGSVSTLTIQRTQQEDSAVYLCASSLRYPQGYGYTFGSGTRLTVV.

The gene calls are TRBV7-3 and TRBJ1-1; D unclear. Germline V gene data show CDR1 as SGHTA and CDR2 as FQGTGA. The V gene lost 4 bases and the J gene lost 0 bases, with 6 bases spanning the gap. The CDR3 runs 13 residues. CDR3 region: CASSYTLNTEAFF. The CDR3 DNA reads TGTGCCAGCAGCTACACCCTGAACACTGAAGCTTTCTTT.

This clone was seen only a few times. J is TRBJ1-4 and V is TRBV6-1; tentative D call: TRBD1 (6 bases). From germline, CDR1 is MNHNS and CDR2 SASEGT. The CDR3 consists of 14 residues. V was shortened by 10 bases and J by 8 bases, with 20 bases between the two germline ends. The CDR3 is CATEGVGADEKLFF. CDR3 DNA: TGTGCCACCGAGGGGGTCGGGGCGGACGAAAAACTGTTTTTT.

The chain employs TRBV11-3 and TRBJ1-1; the match to TRBD1 covers 7 bases. The CDR3 covers 12 residues. Germline loops: CDR1 SGHNT, CDR2 YENEEA. V lost 4 bases to trimming and J lost 11 bases; unmatched junction nucleotides: 7. The CDR3 spells CASSSVTGEAFF. DNA for the CDR3: TGTGCCAGCAGCTCCGTAACAGGGGAGGCTTTCTTT.

The sample holds one count of this clone. The V call is TRBV18, the J call TRBJ2-7; 9 nucleotides agree with TRBD1. V gave up 6 bases and J gave up 6 bases; unmatched junction bases: 6. The CDR3 consists of 13 residues. Germline-derived CDR1 and CDR2 are KGHSH and LQKENI. The CDR3 spells CASSPRQGVEQYF. As DNA, the CDR3 is TGTGCCAGCTCCCCAAGACAGGGGGTCGAGCAGTACTTC.

The genes are TRBV5-1 and TRBJ2-7, with 12 positions matching TRBD2. In germline, CDR1 is SGHRS, CDR2 YFSETQ. The trim removed 6 bases at V and 0 bases at J, leaving 4 bases unmatched. The CDR3 has 15 amino acids. In DNA, the CDR3 is TGCGCCAGCACAACGACTAGCGGGAGCTCCTACGAGCAGTACTTC. Its protein is CASTTTSGSSYEQYF. The full variable domain, its missing parts supplied by reference TRBV5-1 and TRBJ2-7, is KAGVTQTPRYLIKTRGQQVTLSCSPISGHRSVSWYQQTPGQGLQFLFEYFSETQRNKGNFPGRFSGRQFSNSRSEMNVSTLELGDSALYLCASTTTSGSSYEQYFGPGTRLTVT.

The V call is TRBV2, the J call TRBJ2-3; 11 nucleotides align to TRBD2. Unmatched junction bases numbered 5, after V lost 9 bases and J lost 6 bases. The germline CDR1 and CDR2 sequences are SNHLY and FYNNEI. CDR3 size: 13 residues. The DNA for the CDR3 is TGTGCCAGGGGACTAGCGGACCCGGATACGCAGTATTTT. This sequence encodes CARGLADPDTQYF.

The chain employs TRBV27 and TRBJ2-7; D perhaps matches TRBD1 (6 bases). Trimming removed 5 bases from V and 3 bases from J, with 20 bases in between. CDR3 length equals 16 residues. Germline V gene sequence: CDR1 MNHEY, CDR2 SMNVEV (reference sequence). CDR3 nucleotides: TGTGCCAGCAGTCCCCGATTGGGGCAGGGGAACTACGAGCAGTACTTC. Translation gives CASSPRLGQGNYEQYF.

The chain recombines TRBV19 with TRBJ2-7, with 10 bases fitting TRBD1. There are 14 residues in the CDR3. With 10 bases clipped from V and 6 bases from J, the junction kept 12 bases outside the gene matches. Germline V gives CDR1 LNHDA, CDR2 SQIVND (reference sequence). In DNA, the CDR3 is TGTGCCACCCAATCCACCGGGACAGGGGTCGAGCAGTACTTC. It yields the protein CATQSTGTGVEQYF. Together with reference TRBV19 and TRBJ2-7, the CDR3 gives the full variable domain: DGGITQSPKYLFRKEGQNVTLSCEQNLNHDAMYWYRQDPGQGLRLIYYSQIVNDFQKGDIAEGYSVSREKKESFPLTVTSAQKNPTAFYLCATQSTGTGVEQYFGPGTRLTVT.